This entry is about one T cell receptor beta chain. The antigen remains unidentified. The primer mix had 60 Vbeta and 13 Jbeta primers. Data came from immunoSEQ multiplex PCR; TCRdb stores just in-frame clones and leaves some out. This table holds about 67,000 clones, around 91% found once. The data were taken from a study of cytomegalovirus exposure and HLA in healthy donors. Germline V gene sequence: CDR1 MNHEY, CDR2 SMNVEV (reference sequence). V gave up 2 bases and J gave up 2 bases; unmatched junction bases: 1. CDR3 length: 14 amino acids. General study findings and limits: Among TCR beta chains, those listed as cytomegalovirus-associated numbered approximately 150. Earlier analysis looked at TCR beta V segments, and most were productive about 87% or about 30% of the time.

This chain uses TRBV27 with TRBJ2-5; the match to TRBD1 covers 8 bases. The TCR originated in a woman aged 25 to 39 in good health and CMV-seropositive. Specimen: PBMCs. CDR3 residues: CASSLRTGQETQYF. The CDR3 DNA sequence: TGTGCCAGCAGTTTAAGGACAGGGCAAGAGACCCAGTACTTC.